The sequence of this T cell receptor beta chain was determined in a study of T cells in Graves' hyperthyroidism and ophthalmopathy (dated by TCRdb to about 2019). Context from the whole study: Peripheral blood samples were taken at the time of initial diagnosis, prior to any treatment. To identify TCR V-J signatures that set the groups apart, the researchers used a discovery cohort of about a hundred patients, made up of 40 to 45 with Graves' ophthalmopathy and some 60 with stable Graves' hyperthyroidism. An independent validation cohort of 18 to 20 hyperthyroidism patients and about 15 patients who later progressed to ophthalmopathy tested prospective prediction of ophthalmopathy. The 100 discovery patients were randomly split 7:3 into training and test sets. The study also compared thyroid tissue and blood T-cell repertoires from five or six Graves' hyperthyroidism patients. After blood sampling, hyperthyroidism patients were treated with methimazole at a starting dose of 30 mg daily, and ophthalmopathy patients were treated with high-dose intravenous methylprednisolone. According to the paper, TCR Vbeta CDR3 sequencing was carried out on 135 peripheral blood samples, which came from approximately 43 ophthalmopathy, 75 to 80 hyperthyroidism and approximately 17 progressor patients.

The TCR beta CDR3 regions were amplified from RNA transcripts. For the first round of RT-PCR on the TCR CDR3, the HTBI primer set was used together with the Qiagen OneStep RT-PCR kit. Libraries were constructed in a second round of multiplex PCR, after which size selection and purification were carried out. Paired-end sequencing of the libraries was performed with 100 bp reads on an Illumina HiSeq2000. From the authors' description of their analysis: Raw data were processed with SOAPnuke, discarding reads with adapters, uncalled bases, mean Phred below 15, or no exact constant-primer or identifier match. High-quality paired reads were merged using COPE v1.2.5, and each unique nucleotide sequence was defined as a clonotype. MiTCR v1.1 was used to align clonotypes to the IMGT TRBV, TRBD and TRBJ reference segments. Analysis was restricted to V-J combinations with a frequency above 0.0001, which covered roughly 99% of repertoires. A TCS score was defined as the ratio between F50 (clonal expansion) and ExV (chaos), using BLOSUM62-based TCRdist between CDR3 peptides within each V-J. Welch's t-statistics and random forest reduced roughly 540 V-J features to fewer than 15, which were used in a naive Bayes classifier (R e1071). The raw public data were reprocessed by TCRdb itself: fastp quality trimming at Q25, MiXCR clonotype calling, in-frame beta chains only. CDR3 protein sequences are deduplicated, and each keeps its most common genes and DNA. The V and J calls were not made by the authors but by TCRdb's processing. For this sample there are 350,000 to 400,000 distinct CDR3 sequences; 19% appear just once. The ten largest clones add up to 3.7% of the sample.

In this sample, this clonotype turned up many times. This receptor's antigen is unknown. The input lacks base qualities; no much larger clone sits a single base away. General findings and caveats noted by the study authors: In cross-validation, a model built on a 13 V-J signature told ophthalmopathy apart from stable hyperthyroidism with approximately 90% sensitivity and roughly 81% specificity, and in testing the same model reached 80%/75%. In validation, the model predicted progression to ophthalmopathy a median of roughly 6.2 months before onset, with approximately 71% sensitivity and about 75% specificity. Most expanded thyroid clonotypes (frequency above 0.001) were also detected in blood, a finding suggesting that blood repertoires may reflect thyroid immune responses. No statistical method was used to fix the sample size in advance, and group allocation was not hidden from the investigators.

Stable Graves' hyperthyroidism was defined as the absence of progression to ophthalmopathy over 18 months of follow-up. Hyperthyroidism patients were aged 18 to 65 years and newly diagnosed, with disease duration of less than 2 months. Any patient with an uncontrolled infection, another autoimmune disease, pregnancy or lactation was excluded. Diagnoses relied on clinical symptoms, serum thyroxine and TRAb, thyroid ultrasound and orbital computed tomography. Ficoll-Paque density gradient centrifugation was used to isolate PBMCs from around 10 ml of fresh peripheral blood. Total RNA was extracted with Trizol reagent, and quality was checked on an Agilent 2100 Bioanalyzer. This clonotype was sampled from a woman aged 18 to 35 with Graves' hyperthyroidism. The sample comprised blood.

At the DNA level, the sequence is TGTGCCAGCATAGAACAAGTTGACACTGAAGCTTTCTTT. Its protein reads: CASIEQVDTEAFF. In this chain, TRBV2 is recombined with TRBJ1-1; confidence is insufficient to name the D gene. From its cysteine to its phenylalanine, the CDR3 spans 13 amino acids. Only CDR3 DNA is held: 39 bases, read in frame from base 1. The germline V gene gives CDR1 as SNHLY and CDR2 as FYNNEI. Trimming removed 7 bases from V and 3 bases from J, leaving 12 bases between the germline ends. The full variable domain, completed from the reference TRBV2 and TRBJ1-1 proteins outside the CDR3, reads EPEVTQTPSHQVTQMGQEVILRCVPISNHLYFYWYRQILGQKVEFLVSFYNNEISEKSEIFDDQFSVERPDGSNFTLKIRSTKLEDSAMYFCASIEQVDTEAFFGQGTRLTVV.